The 32 T cell receptor beta chains given below trace back to one sample, sequenced in a study of human T cells and chemical hapten exposure. Via MiXCR, TCRdb re-called the RACE reads, giving one row per CDR3 protein. The repertoire holds under 75,000 distinct CDR3 sequences, with over 8.5% as singletons. Time point indicated: patch test 3, about 24 weeks after DPC sensitization. The treatment: therapeutic diphenylcyclopropenone sensitization with weekly scalp DPC. The sample here was whole blood, taken in connection with sensitization to the hapten diphenylcyclopropenone (DPC). Receptors were obtained from a woman between 45 and 65 years old with alopecia areata. Some clones in this sample may be carry-over from other donors' samples.

This clonotype was recorded a few times. The chain combines TRBV20-1 with TRBJ1-5, with 7 bases fitting TRBD1. V shed 2 bases and J 4 bases; nucleotides not matched to a gene: 5. The CDR3 is made up of 14 amino acids. Germline assignment: CDR1 DFQATT and CDR2 SNEGSKA (reference sequence). The CDR3 is CSARKGQRNQPQHF. The CDR3 region has the DNA TGCAGTGCTAGAAAGGGACAGAGGAATCAGCCCCAGCATTTT.

This chain links TRBV7-2 with TRBJ2-7, with D uncertain. V was shortened by 1 base and J by 6 bases, with 16 bases between the two germline ends. Germline CDR1 and CDR2: SGHTA and FQGNSA. The CDR3 is 15 residues long. The CDR3 nucleotides read TGTGCCAGCAGCTTAGGAGGTAGTTGGCAACTCGAGCAGTACTTC. Amino acid sequence: CASSLGGSWQLEQYF.

This clonotype appeared a few times. The chain is built from TRBV7-2 and TRBJ2-2, with D unclear. The ends were cut back, 0 bases at V and 4 bases at J, with 9 bases in the middle. This CDR3 spans 15 amino acids. The V gene's germline CDR1 is SGHTA and CDR2 FQGNSA. The chain's CDR3 is CASSLAATSTGELFF. The DNA for the CDR3 is TGTGCCAGCAGCTTAGCGGCCACCTCCACCGGGGAGCTGTTTTTT.

This clonotype was found a few times. The chain recombines TRBV7-6 with TRBJ2-5; D gene unclear. The germline V and J ends were trimmed by 1 base and 1 base, with 10 bases remaining between them. This CDR3 has 15 amino acids. CDR1 is SGHVS, CDR2 FNYEAQ, per germline. CDR3 loop: CASSLVRDVQETQYF. CDR3 nucleotide sequence: TGTGCCAGCAGCTTAGTACGCGATGTCCAAGAGACCCAGTACTTC.

This clonotype has just a few counts. The chain employs TRBV27 and TRBJ1-1; unclear D gene. V lost 5 bases, J lost 5 bases, and 15 bases lay in between. Germline assignment: CDR1 MNHEY and CDR2 SMNVEV (reference sequence). This CDR3 is 14 amino acids long. CDR3 loop: CASSNSIPLTEAFF. CDR3 in DNA: TGTGCCAGCAGTAACAGTATACCGCTAACTGAAGCTTTCTTT.

This clonotype was detected ten times or more. The V call is TRBV4-3, the J call TRBJ2-7; tentatively, D is TRBD1 (5 bases). The germline CDR1 and CDR2 sequences are LGHNA and YSLEER. This CDR3 spans 13 amino acids. V shed 0 bases and J shed 6 bases, with 9 bases lying between them. As DNA, the CDR3 is TGCGCCAGCAGCCAAGAATCAGGGTCCGAGCAGTACTTC. Amino acid sequence: CASSQESGSEQYF.

This clonotype was detected ten times or more. The chain links TRBV5-5 to TRBJ2-1, with 8 bases that match TRBD2. V trimming: 5 bases; J trimming: 3 bases; junction bases outside the gene matches: 7. The length of the CDR3 is 15 residues. CDR1 SGHKS and CDR2 YYEKEE come from the germline V gene (reference sequence). The CDR3 is CASRHPGTSYNEQFF. CDR3 DNA: TGTGCCAGCAGACACCCGGGGACTAGCTACAATGAGCAGTTCTTC.

This clonotype was picked up many times. V and J are TRBV7-6 and TRBJ2-3; 7 nucleotides agree with TRBD2. Germline V CDR1 and CDR2: SGHVS, FNYEAQ. The CDR3 loop spans 15 amino acids. Trimming cost V 6 bases and J 1 base; bases outside gene matches: 7. The CDR3 DNA follows: TGTGCCAGCAGGGAGACTAGCTTACGCACAGATACGCAGTATTTT. This codes for CASRETSLRTDTQYF.

This clonotype was detected only a few times. The V gene is TRBV5-1, the J gene TRBJ1-6, with a weak D call TRBD1 (5 bases). From germline, CDR1 is SGHRS and CDR2 YFSETQ. The CDR3 extends over 15 amino acids. V lost 0 bases to trimming and J lost 7 bases, with 11 bases between them. CDR3 residues: CASSLAEGKNSPLHF. CDR3 nucleotide sequence: TGCGCCAGCAGCTTGGCCGAGGGGAAAAATTCACCCCTCCACTTT.

This clonotype has a handful of counts. V usage is TRBV2 and J usage is TRBJ2-2; D unclear. This CDR3 spans 12 amino acids. V lost 5 bases and J 3 bases, leaving 4 bases between the germline ends. CDR1 SNHLY and CDR2 FYNNEI come from the germline V gene. The CDR3: CASSTDTGELFF. The CDR3 nucleotides are TGTGCCAGCAGTACGGACACCGGGGAGCTGTTTTTT.

At least ten counts were recorded for this clonotype. The V and J genes are TRBV4-1 and TRBJ2-1; TRBD2 matches 11 bases. CDR3 size: 18 residues. V lost 3 bases and J lost 4; bases outside the gene matches: 11. Germline values: CDR1 MGHRA, CDR2 YSYEKL. Here the CDR3 DNA reads TGCGCCAGCAGCCATCATGGGGTGGGACTAGCGGAGTACAATGAGCAGTTCTTC. It yields the protein CASSHHGVGLAEYNEQFF.

The V gene is TRBV5-1, the J gene TRBJ1-4; D uncertain. This CDR3 is built from 12 residues. The germline V and J ends were trimmed by 0 bases and 8 bases, with 5 bases remaining between them. The V gene's germline CDR1 is SGHRS and CDR2 YFSETQ. In DNA, the CDR3 is TGCGCCAGCAGCTTGGCGGGGGAAAAACTGTTTTTT. As protein: CASSLAGEKLFF.

This clonotype was seen only a few times. J is TRBJ2-3 and V is TRBV24-1, with D perhaps TRBD1 (6 bases). V was trimmed by 6 bases and J by 2 bases, leaving 11 bases between them. Germline CDR1 is KGHDR and CDR2 is SFDVKD. CDR3 length equals 14 residues. Here the CDR3 DNA reads TGTGCCACCAGTCGGACAGTCAACACAGATACGCAGTATTTT. This codes for CATSRTVNTDTQYF.

The V call is TRBV28, the J call TRBJ2-3, with no clear D. With 6 bases removed from V and 3 bases from J, the gap between germline ends came to 7 bases. Germline V CDR1 and CDR2: MDHEN, SYDVKM. The CDR3 loop spans 12 amino acids. This chain's CDR3 is CASSVRTDTQYF. CDR3 sequence (DNA): TGTGCCAGCAGCGTACGAACAGATACGCAGTATTTT.

The J gene is TRBJ2-1, the V gene TRBV5-1; no reliable D call. The CDR3 spans 14 residues. V was pared by 0 bases and J by 5 bases, with 9 bases between. Germline lookup yields CDR1 SGHRS and CDR2 YFSETQ. CDR3 loop: CASSLVQSDNEQFF. The CDR3 coding sequence is TGCGCCAGCAGCTTGGTACAGTCCGACAATGAGCAGTTCTTC.

This clonotype was recorded a few times. The gene calls are TRBV28 and TRBJ2-7; D call uncertain. Germline values: CDR1 MDHEN, CDR2 SYDVKM. This CDR3 spans 11 amino acids. Deletions cut 2 bases from V and 5 bases from J, with 4 bases between. This CDR3 is CASSLDHEQYF. CDR3 bases: TGTGCCAGCAGTTTAGATCACGAGCAGTACTTC. Variable domain in full (rest from reference TRBV28 and TRBJ2-7): DVKVTQSSRYLVKRTGEKVFLECVQDMDHENMFWYRQDPGLGLRLIYFSYDVKMKEKGDIPEGYSVSREKKERFSLILESASTNQTSMYLCASSLDHEQYFGPGTRLTVT.

This clonotype was seen only a few times. The J gene is TRBJ2-7, the V gene TRBV11-2, with D tentatively TRBD1 (6 bases). The germline gives CDR1 SGHAT, CDR2 FQNNGV. Trimming pared 3 bases from V and 4 bases from J, leaving 13 bases between. The CDR3 runs to 14 residues. The CDR3 DNA reads as TGTGCCAGCAGCTTGAGGGACACCCTATACGAGCAGTACTTC. Amino acid sequence: CASSLRDTLYEQYF.

The V gene is TRBV5-1, the J gene TRBJ2-6; D not resolved. The CDR3 length is 17 residues. Germline V lookup: CDR1 SGHRS, CDR2 YFSETQ. V dropped 0 bases and J dropped 0 bases, with 10 bases sitting between them. The CDR3, as DNA: TGCGCCAGCAGCTTGGCGGGTGCGTACTCTGGGGCCAACGTCCTGACTTTC. Its protein is CASSLAGAYSGANVLTF.

This clonotype was recorded many times. The chain links TRBV28 to TRBJ1-1; possible D gene TRBD1, 5 bases. This CDR3 has 12 residues. The V gene's germline CDR1 is MDHEN and CDR2 SYDVKM. Trimming took off 5 bases at V and 5 bases at J, with 9 bases between the two ends. The CDR3 region has the DNA TGTGCCAGCAGTCAGGGTTGGACTGAAGCTTTCTTT. Translated: CASSQGWTEAFF. The full variable domain, with the rest looked up from reference TRBV28 and TRBJ1-1, is DVKVTQSSRYLVKRTGEKVFLECVQDMDHENMFWYRQDPGLGLRLIYFSYDVKMKEKGDIPEGYSVSREKKERFSLILESASTNQTSMYLCASSQGWTEAFFGQGTRLTVV.

This rearrangement joins TRBV7-2 to TRBJ2-1; D is perhaps TRBD2 (6 bases). Trimming removed 5 bases from V and 4 bases from J, with 12 bases in between. CDR1 and CDR2 from the germline V gene are SGHTA and FQGNSA. This CDR3 region has 14 residues. CDR3 in amino acids: CASSPRTIYNEQFF. The CDR3 bases are TGTGCCAGCAGCCCCCGGACTATTTACAATGAGCAGTTCTTC.

The chain links TRBV6-9 to TRBJ2-2; TRBD1 agrees at 8 bases. V dropped 4 bases and J dropped 0; count of bases not matched to a gene: 10. This CDR3 region has 18 residues. From germline, CDR1 is MNHGY and CDR2 SVAAGI. In DNA form, the CDR3 reads TGTGCCAGCAGTTCCCAACTCCAGGGGGCTGCGAACACCGGGGAGCTGTTTTTT. The encoded protein is CASSSQLQGAANTGELFF.

This clonotype appeared many times. The rearrangement uses TRBV7-2 and TRBJ2-3, with D perhaps TRBD2 (6 bases). This CDR3 is 14 amino acids long. Trimming cost V 1 base and J 5 bases, with 10 bases left between them. Germline assignment: CDR1 SGHTA and CDR2 FQGNSA. The CDR3 sequence: CASSLGLELDTQYF. In DNA, the CDR3 is TGTGCCAGCAGCTTAGGACTAGAGTTAGATACGCAGTATTTT.

In this sample, this clonotype turned up many times. This rearrangement joins TRBV18 to TRBJ1-1; D not certain. The CDR3 runs 14 residues. The germline gives CDR1 KGHSH, CDR2 LQKENI. V was clipped by 3 bases and J by 5 bases, with 13 bases between them. Here the CDR3 reads CASSPFPERTEAFF. The CDR3 bases are TGTGCCAGCTCACCCTTCCCCGAACGAACTGAAGCTTTCTTT.

This clonotype occurred many times. The gene calls are TRBV19 and TRBJ2-1, with D maybe TRBD1 (6 bases). The CDR3 spans 15 residues. Germline-derived CDR1 and CDR2 are LNHDA and SQIVND (reference sequence). Trimming stripped 3 bases from V and 6 bases from J, with 15 bases between. The CDR3 reads CASSIRTALGNEQFF. For the CDR3, the DNA is TGTGCCAGTAGTATTCGGACAGCCTTGGGCAATGAGCAGTTCTTC.

This clonotype has a handful of counts. This chain joins TRBV12-3 or TRBV12-4 and TRBJ1-2, with D possibly matching TRBD1 (5 bases). Trimming shortened V by 2 bases and J by 5 bases, and 9 bases separated the two germline ends. The CDR3 is 13 residues long. The CDR3 DNA is TGTGCCAGCAGTTTATTGGGGGAATATGGCTACACCTTC. It translates to CASSLLGEYGYTF.

This clonotype was seen only a few times. The gene calls are TRBV21-1 and TRBJ2-5; TRBD1 reflects the table's D call only, with no check against the DNA. TRBV21-1 is a known pseudogene. CDR3 length equals 11 residues. CDR3 coding DNA: TGTGCCAGCAGCATCCCTGTGACCCAGTACTTC. Translated, it gives CASSIPVTQYF.

This clonotype was picked up many times. The chain joins TRBV9 to TRBJ1-2; 10 bases agree with TRBD1. The germline gives CDR1 SGDLS, CDR2 YYNGEE. The CDR3 contains 16 residues. Trimming at V came to 0 bases and at J to 3 bases, leaving 5 bases not matched to a gene. The CDR3 region is CASSVGDRGLDYGYTF. DNA of the CDR3: TGTGCCAGCAGCGTAGGAGACAGGGGGCTCGACTATGGCTACACCTTC. Variable domain in full (rest from reference TRBV9 and TRBJ1-2): DSGVTQTPKHLITATGQRVTLRCSPRSGDLSVYWYQQSLDQGLQFLIQYYNGEERAKGNILERFSAQQFPDLHSELNLSSLELGDSALYFCASSVGDRGLDYGYTFGSGTRLTVV.

This sequence joins TRBV5-8 and TRBJ2-3; D gene uncertain. The length of the CDR3 is 15 residues. Germline CDR1 and CDR2: SGHTS and YDEGEE. The V gene lost 0 bases and the J gene lost 4 bases, with 12 bases spanning the gap. CDR3 coding DNA: TGTGCCAGCAGCTTGGAGGGCCGCGCCGCAGATACGCAGTATTTT. It codes for CASSLEGRAADTQYF.

This clonotype was seen ten or more times. This sequence joins TRBV12-3 or TRBV12-4 and TRBJ2-5; 10 bases align to TRBD1. CDR3 size: 14 residues. Trimming removed 6 bases from V and 2 bases from J; junction bases left unmatched: 3. The CDR3 DNA follows: TGTGCCAGCAGAAGGGACAGGGGACAAGAGACCCAGTACTTC. Protein: CASRRDRGQETQYF.

This clonotype was counted ten times or more. The chain joins TRBV12-3 or TRBV12-4 to TRBJ2-7, with TRBD2 matching 8 bases. The CDR3 length is 16 residues. The V segment lost 7 bases and the J segment 3 bases; nucleotides outside the gene matches: 14. CDR3 in amino acids: CASTLGGSGSGYEQYF. CDR3 nucleotides: TGTGCCAGCACCCTCGGCGGGAGCGGGAGTGGCTACGAGCAGTACTTC.

The genes are TRBV28 and TRBJ2-1, with 7 positions matching TRBD1. J lost 0 bases, V lost 6 bases, and 8 bases had no gene match. From germline, CDR1 is MDHEN and CDR2 SYDVKM. The CDR3 sequence is 16 residues long. The CDR3 loop reads CASRPRQGNSYNEQFF. As DNA, the CDR3 is TGTGCCAGCAGACCCCGACAGGGAAACTCCTACAATGAGCAGTTCTTC.

This clonotype was counted ten times or more. The chain links TRBV5-1 to TRBJ1-6; TRBD1 agrees at 7 bases. CDR3 length equals 14 residues. CDR1 is SGHRS and CDR2 is YFSETQ in the germline V gene. V was clipped by 4 bases and J by 8 bases; unmatched bases: 6. CDR3 nucleotide sequence: TGCGCCAGCAGCAAAAGGACAGGCGATTCACCCCTCCACTTT. As protein: CASSKRTGDSPLHF. Supplemented by reference TRBV5-1 and TRBJ1-6, the full variable domain reads KAGVTQTPRYLIKTRGQQVTLSCSPISGHRSVSWYQQTPGQGLQFLFEYFSETQRNKGNFPGRFSGRQFSNSRSEMNVSTLELGDSALYLCASSKRTGDSPLHFGNGTRLTVT.